These T cell receptor beta chains were read from a single sample in a study of identical twins. TCRdb processed the 5' RACE reads anew with MiXCR; each CDR3 protein has one entry. The sample yields 650,000 to 800,000 distinct CDR3 sequences, under 9% seen once. The same specimen was also included in a second study, on yellow fever vaccine responses in identical twins.

Sequences were obtained from PBMCs. These receptors were taken from a woman younger than 35 in good health. Each CDR3 is given with its conserved first and last residue. Fields, in order: J gene, clone size, V gene, D gene, CDR3 DNA, CDR3 protein. D genes are given only for firm matches. The size entry is marked missing in some rows and otherwise reads once, few, many or a size class.

J: TRBJ2-7; size: .; V: TRBV20-1; D: TRBD2; DNA: TGCAGTGCCCTAGCGGGAGAGTACGAGCAGTACTTC; CDR3: CSALAGEYEQYF
J: TRBJ1-6; size: .; V: TRBV6-5; D: TRBD1; DNA: TGTGCCAGCAGTTACTCGAACAGGGGGCCGGGCTCCTATAATTCACCCCTCCACTTT; CDR3: CASSYSNRGPGSYNSPLHF
J: TRBJ2-1; size: few; V: TRBV6-2/TRBV6-3; D: TRBD2; DNA: TGTGCCAGCATCCCGGTAGGGCGGGAGGGCCGGGTTGAGCAGTTCTTC; CDR3: CASIPVGREGRVEQFF
J: TRBJ1-1; size: many; V: TRBV3-1; D: .; DNA: TGTGCCAGCAGCCAAGCACAGGTATCGGGCACTGAAGCTTTCTTT; CDR3: CASSQAQVSGTEAFF
J: TRBJ2-3; size: many; V: TRBV29-1; D: TRBD2; DNA: TGCAGCGTTCAGGAGCGGGAGTCGGATACGCAGTATTTT; CDR3: CSVQERESDTQYF
J: TRBJ2-1; size: few; V: TRBV23-1; D: .; DNA: TGCGCCAGCAGTCAATCGACACGGATTTGGAATGAGCAGTTCTTC; CDR3: CASSQSTRIWNEQFF
J: TRBJ2-5; size: .; V: TRBV12-3/TRBV12-4; D: .; DNA: TGTGCCAGCACTTCAGGGTGGGGCGCAGAGACCCAGTACTTC; CDR3: CASTSGWGAETQYF
J: TRBJ2-7; size: many; V: TRBV12-3/TRBV12-4; D: TRBD1; DNA: TGTGCCAGCAGTCCCGGGACAGGGTTTTCCTACGAGCAGTACTTC; CDR3: CASSPGTGFSYEQYF
J: TRBJ2-1; size: many; V: TRBV11-2; D: .; DNA: TGTGCCAGCAGCTTAGCCGGCCTTAATCCCTTCTTC; CDR3: CASSLAGLNPFF
J: TRBJ2-5; size: few; V: TRBV7-8; D: TRBD1; DNA: TGTGCCAGCAGCTTAGCGGAGGGACAGGGGACGACCCAGTACTTC; CDR3: CASSLAEGQGTTQYF
J: TRBJ2-5; size: .; V: TRBV20-1; D: .; DNA: TGCAGTGCTAGCCATCGGTCAGAAGAGACCCAGTACTTC; CDR3: CSASHRSEETQYF
J: TRBJ1-4; size: many; V: TRBV12-3/TRBV12-4; D: .; DNA: TGTGCCAGCACCCTGAATGAAAAACTGTTTTTT; CDR3: CASTLNEKLFF
J: TRBJ2-3; size: few; V: TRBV6-1; D: .; DNA: TGTGCCAGCAGTGATTTTAGCCCCGATACGCAGTATTTT; CDR3: CASSDFSPDTQYF
J: TRBJ2-5; size: .; V: TRBV10-3; D: TRBD1; DNA: TGTGCCATCAGTGGGGACAGGGGGTCGCAAGAGACCCAGTACTTC; CDR3: CAISGDRGSQETQYF
J: TRBJ2-2; size: .; V: TRBV7-9; D: .; DNA: TGTGCCAGCAGCTTGGGACTCTCGTCGGTCGGCGGGGAGCTGTTTTTT; CDR3: CASSLGLSSVGGELFF
J: TRBJ2-2; size: .; V: TRBV13; D: .; DNA: TGTGCCAGCAGCTTAGCTCCCCCCGGGGAGCTGTTTTTT; CDR3: CASSLAPPGELFF
J: TRBJ1-5; size: many; V: TRBV20-1; D: .; DNA: TGCAGTGCTAGGGGGCCGGGCAATCAGCCCCAGCATTTT; CDR3: CSARGPGNQPQHF
J: TRBJ2-1; size: few; V: TRBV7-8; D: TRBD2; DNA: TGTGCCAGCAGCTTAGACGAAGCGGGGGGGCCCTATGAGCAGTTCTTC; CDR3: CASSLDEAGGPYEQFF
J: TRBJ2-1; size: many; V: TRBV20-1; D: .; DNA: TGCAGTGCTAGTACCAGGGGACGCCATGAGCAGTTCTTC; CDR3: CSASTRGRHEQFF
J: TRBJ2-1; size: few; V: TRBV7-9; D: TRBD1; DNA: TGTGCCAGCAGTGGGACAGGGGAGGTGTTCTTC; CDR3: CASSGTGEVFF
J: TRBJ2-7; size: once; V: TRBV7-9; D: TRBD1; DNA: TGTGCCAGCAGCTCCAAGCTGCAAATGACAGGGTCCTACGAGCAGTACTTC; CDR3: CASSSKLQMTGSYEQYF
J: TRBJ2-1; size: many; V: TRBV5-1; D: .; DNA: TGCGCCAGCGGGCTAACGGGACACCACTACAATGAGCAGTTCTTC; CDR3: CASGLTGHHYNEQFF
J: TRBJ2-7; size: few; V: TRBV20-1; D: TRBD2; DNA: TGCAGTGCTACCCCTCGAACGACAACTAGCGGGAGTTATTCCTACGAGCAGTACTTC; CDR3: CSATPRTTTSGSYSYEQYF
J: TRBJ2-3; size: many; V: TRBV12-3/TRBV12-4; D: .; DNA: TGTGCCAGCAGCCCGCAAAAACCGGGAGATACGCAGTATTTT; CDR3: CASSPQKPGDTQYF
J: TRBJ2-7; size: few; V: TRBV7-9; D: TRBD1; DNA: TGTGCCAGCAGCCCCTCGGACAGGAACGAGCAGTACTTC; CDR3: CASSPSDRNEQYF
J: TRBJ2-3; size: .; V: TRBV7-2; D: TRBD2; DNA: TGTGCCAGCAGCTACCTAGCGGGGGCCTTCACAGATACGCAGTATTTT; CDR3: CASSYLAGAFTDTQYF
J: TRBJ2-7; size: few; V: TRBV11-2; D: .; DNA: TGTGCCAGCAGCCCTTTAGGGGGGACCTTTAGCTATGAGTACTTC; CDR3: CASSPLGGTFSYEYF
J: TRBJ2-1; size: .; V: TRBV7-2; D: .; DNA: TGTGCCAGCAGCTTAGACGTCTGGCTCTCCTACAATGAGCAGTTCTTC; CDR3: CASSLDVWLSYNEQFF
J: TRBJ2-7; size: .; V: TRBV7-8; D: TRBD1; DNA: TGTGCCAGCAGCCCAAGACAGGGTTGGGAGCAGTACTTC; CDR3: CASSPRQGWEQYF
J: TRBJ1-1; size: few; V: TRBV7-9; D: .; DNA: TGTGCCAGCAGCTTAGTGGCGGATAACACTGAAGCTTTCTTT; CDR3: CASSLVADNTEAFF
J: TRBJ2-7; size: .; V: TRBV5-6; D: .; DNA: TGTGCCAGCAGCTTTGGGGGGGCTCCCTACGAGCAGTACTTC; CDR3: CASSFGGAPYEQYF
J: TRBJ2-3; size: few; V: TRBV5-1; D: TRBD2; DNA: TGCGCCAGCAGCTTGATCAGCGGGAGGTTCACAGATACGCAGTATTTT; CDR3: CASSLISGRFTDTQYF
J: TRBJ2-7; size: .; V: TRBV20-1; D: TRBD2; DNA: TGCAGTGCTCGACACGGACTAGCCTCTCCCTACGAGCAGTACTTC; CDR3: CSARHGLASPYEQYF
J: TRBJ1-6; size: few; V: TRBV9; D: .; DNA: TGTGCCAGCAGCGTAGAGGGAAATAATTCACCCCTCCACTTT; CDR3: CASSVEGNNSPLHF
J: TRBJ2-5; size: .; V: TRBV18; D: TRBD1; DNA: TGTGCCAGCTCACCCGGGACAGGGGAAGAGACCCAGTACTTC; CDR3: CASSPGTGEETQYF
J: TRBJ2-7; size: few; V: TRBV29-1; D: .; DNA: TGCAGCGTTGAAGATCATTTCGGGGTTCCCCGCCACGAGCAGTACTTC; CDR3: CSVEDHFGVPRHEQYF
J: TRBJ2-5; size: .; V: TRBV20-1; D: TRBD2; DNA: TGCAGTGCTAGAGATAGGCTAGCGGGGGGATCTACCCAGTACTTC; CDR3: CSARDRLAGGSTQYF
J: TRBJ2-7; size: few; V: TRBV28; D: .; DNA: TGTGCCAGCAGTTTACCCGGGGTAGGCTCCTACGAGCAGTACTTC; CDR3: CASSLPGVGSYEQYF
J: TRBJ1-6; size: few; V: TRBV12-3/TRBV12-4; D: .; DNA: TGTGCCAGCACCGTGACAGGAAGCTCCTATAATTCACCCCTCCACTTT; CDR3: CASTVTGSSYNSPLHF
J: TRBJ2-7; size: few; V: TRBV7-2; D: .; DNA: TGTGCCAGCAGCTTAACCGTTCGTATAGGCTCGGGAGAGCAGTACTTC; CDR3: CASSLTVRIGSGEQYF
J: TRBJ1-1; size: few; V: TRBV7-9; D: .; DNA: TGTGCCAGCAGCGGAGGGGGGTTCACTGAAGCTTTCTTT; CDR3: CASSGGGFTEAFF